This T cell receptor (beta chain) was obtained from a study of cytomegalovirus exposure and HLA in healthy donors. Study findings and constraints: Roughly uniform sequencing depth across donors was assumed, possibly incorrectly. As a later analysis revealed, most CMV-associated TCR beta chains appeared HLA-restricted. Some public TCRs appeared in many individuals, while most sequences were rare. About 87% or about 30% of the time was how often most TCR beta V segments were productive, according to an earlier analysis.

With respect to this clone: Antigen: not known.

The length of the CDR3 is 14 residues. The V end lost 4 bases, the J end lost 2 bases, and 9 bases lay between the germline ends. CDR1 LGHNA and CDR2 YNFKEQ come from the germline V gene. The PCR had 60 Vbeta and 13 Jbeta primers. Produced via immunoSEQ multiplex PCR; TCRdb's table is partial and in-frame only. The profile covers some 140,000 clones, with around 79% appearing a single time and approximately 7.7% taken by the ten largest. The source material was PBMCs. The clonotype was recovered from a man between 25 and 39 years old in good health and CMV-seropositive. V gene TRBV4-2 combines with J gene TRBJ1-5; D may be TRBD1 (6 bases). This CDR3 reads CASSPGDGNQPQHF. The DNA for the CDR3 is TGTGCCAGCAGCCCAGGGGACGGCAATCAGCCCCAGCATTTT.